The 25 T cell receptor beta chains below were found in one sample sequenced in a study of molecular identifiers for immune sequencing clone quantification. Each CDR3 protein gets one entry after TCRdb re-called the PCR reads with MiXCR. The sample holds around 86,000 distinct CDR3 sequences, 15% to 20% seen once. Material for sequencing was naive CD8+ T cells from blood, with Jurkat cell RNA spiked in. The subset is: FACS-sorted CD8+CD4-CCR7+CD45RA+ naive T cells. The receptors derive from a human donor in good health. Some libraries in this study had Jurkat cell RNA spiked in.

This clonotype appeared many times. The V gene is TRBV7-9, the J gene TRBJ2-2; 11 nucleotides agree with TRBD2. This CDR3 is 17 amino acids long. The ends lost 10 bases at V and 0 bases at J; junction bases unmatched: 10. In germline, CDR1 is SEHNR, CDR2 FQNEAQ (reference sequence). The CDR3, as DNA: TGTGCCAACGGGGGACTAGCGGACAACGCGAACACCGGGGAGCTGTTTTTT. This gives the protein CANGGLADNANTGELFF.

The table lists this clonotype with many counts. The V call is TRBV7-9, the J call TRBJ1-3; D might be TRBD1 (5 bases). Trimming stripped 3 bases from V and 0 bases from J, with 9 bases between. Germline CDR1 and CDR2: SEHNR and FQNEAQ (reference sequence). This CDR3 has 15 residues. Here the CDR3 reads CASSLIDSSGNTIYF. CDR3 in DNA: TGTGCCAGCAGCTTGATTGACAGCTCTGGAAACACCATATATTTT.

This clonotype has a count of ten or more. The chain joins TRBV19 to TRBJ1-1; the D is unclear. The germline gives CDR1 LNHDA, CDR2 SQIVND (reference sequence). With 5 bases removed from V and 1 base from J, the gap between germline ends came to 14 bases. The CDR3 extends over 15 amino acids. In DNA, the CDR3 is TGTGCCAGTAGTCCTGTCCCCAGAGGGAACACTGAAGCTTTCTTT. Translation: CASSPVPRGNTEAFF.

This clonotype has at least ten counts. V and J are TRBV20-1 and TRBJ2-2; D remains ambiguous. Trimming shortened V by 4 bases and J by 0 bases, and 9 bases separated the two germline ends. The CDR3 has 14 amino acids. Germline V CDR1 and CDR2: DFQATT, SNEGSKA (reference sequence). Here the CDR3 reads CSAKAVTNTGELFF. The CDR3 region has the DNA TGCAGTGCTAAGGCGGTTACGAACACCGGGGAGCTGTTTTTT.

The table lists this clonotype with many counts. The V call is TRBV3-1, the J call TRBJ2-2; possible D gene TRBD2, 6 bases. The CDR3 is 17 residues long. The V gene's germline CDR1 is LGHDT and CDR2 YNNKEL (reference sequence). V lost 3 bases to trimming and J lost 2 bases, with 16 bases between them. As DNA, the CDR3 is TGTGCCAGCAGCCATAAACCTGGGACTGGAAACACCGGGGAGCTGTTTTTT. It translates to CASSHKPGTGNTGELFF.

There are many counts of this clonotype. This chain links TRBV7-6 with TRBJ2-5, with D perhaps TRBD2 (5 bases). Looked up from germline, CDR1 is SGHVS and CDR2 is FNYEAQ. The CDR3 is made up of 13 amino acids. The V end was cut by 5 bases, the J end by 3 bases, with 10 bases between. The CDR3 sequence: CASSAGREETQYF. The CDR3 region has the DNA TGTGCCAGCAGCGCGGGCCGAGAAGAGACCCAGTACTTC.

The CDR3 DNA reads as TGTGCCAGCAGCCAAGATCTTTGGGAGGGCGTCGACGAGCAGTACTTC. Translated, it gives CASSQDLWEGVDEQYF. The rearrangement uses TRBV14 and TRBJ2-7; TRBD2 matches at 7 bases. Looked up from germline, CDR1 is SGHDN and CDR2 is FVKESK. V was clipped by 0 bases and J by 5 bases; unmatched bases: 10. The CDR3 covers 16 residues.

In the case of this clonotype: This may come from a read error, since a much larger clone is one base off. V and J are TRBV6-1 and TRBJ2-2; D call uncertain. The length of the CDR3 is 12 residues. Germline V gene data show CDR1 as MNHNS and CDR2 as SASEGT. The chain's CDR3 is CASSEAGPELLF. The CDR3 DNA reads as TGTGCCAGCAGTGAAGCGGGCCCTGAGCTGCTTTTT.

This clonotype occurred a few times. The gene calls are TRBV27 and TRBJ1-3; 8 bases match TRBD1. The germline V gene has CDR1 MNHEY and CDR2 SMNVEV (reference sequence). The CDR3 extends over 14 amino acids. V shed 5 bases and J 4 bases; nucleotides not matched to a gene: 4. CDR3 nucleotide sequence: TGTGCCAGCAGTCAGGGGGCTCCCGGAAACACCATATATTTT. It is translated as CASSQGAPGNTIYF.

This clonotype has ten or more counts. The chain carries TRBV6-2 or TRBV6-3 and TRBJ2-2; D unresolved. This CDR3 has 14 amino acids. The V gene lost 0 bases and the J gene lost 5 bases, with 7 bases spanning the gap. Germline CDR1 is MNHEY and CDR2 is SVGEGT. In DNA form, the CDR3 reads TGTGCCAGCAGTTACTCTCTATGGACCGGGGAGCTGTTTTTT. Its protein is CASSYSLWTGELFF.

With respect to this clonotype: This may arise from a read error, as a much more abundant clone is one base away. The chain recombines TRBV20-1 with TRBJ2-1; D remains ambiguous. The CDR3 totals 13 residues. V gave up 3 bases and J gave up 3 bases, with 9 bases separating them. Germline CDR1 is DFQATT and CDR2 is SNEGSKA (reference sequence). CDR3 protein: CSARTGGYNEQFF. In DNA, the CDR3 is TGCAGTGCTAGGACTGGCGGCTACAATGAGCAGTTCTTC.

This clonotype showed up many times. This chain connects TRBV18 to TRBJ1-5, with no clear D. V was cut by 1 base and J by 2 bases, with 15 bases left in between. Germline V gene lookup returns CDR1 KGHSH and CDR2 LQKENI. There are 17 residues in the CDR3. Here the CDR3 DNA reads TGTGCCAGCTCACCACGCGGGCCCGAACAAGGCAATCAGCCCCAGCATTTT. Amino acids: CASSPRGPEQGNQPQHF.

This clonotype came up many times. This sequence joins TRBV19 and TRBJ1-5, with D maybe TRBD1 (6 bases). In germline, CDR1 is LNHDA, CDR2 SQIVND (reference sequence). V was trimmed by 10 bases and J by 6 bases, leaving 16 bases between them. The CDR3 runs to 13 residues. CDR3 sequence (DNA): TGTGCCACCGCGGCGGGGGGCGGTCAGCCCCAGCATTTT. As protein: CATAAGGGQPQHF.

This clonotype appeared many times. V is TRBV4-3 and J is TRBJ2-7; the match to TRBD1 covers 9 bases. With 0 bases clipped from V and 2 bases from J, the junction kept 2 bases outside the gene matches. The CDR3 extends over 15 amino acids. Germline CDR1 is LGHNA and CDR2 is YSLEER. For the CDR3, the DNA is TGCGCCAGCAGCCAAGAGTGGGACAGGGCCTACGAGCAGTACTTC. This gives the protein CASSQEWDRAYEQYF.

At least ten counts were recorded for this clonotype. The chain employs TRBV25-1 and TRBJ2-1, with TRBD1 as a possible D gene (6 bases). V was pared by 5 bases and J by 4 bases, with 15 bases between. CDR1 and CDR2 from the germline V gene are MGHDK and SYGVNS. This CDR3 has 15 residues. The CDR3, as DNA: TGTGCCAGCAGTAAACTAACAGGGAATTACAATGAGCAGTTCTTC. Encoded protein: CASSKLTGNYNEQFF. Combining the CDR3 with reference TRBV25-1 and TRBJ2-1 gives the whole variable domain EADIYQTPRYLVIGTGKKITLECSQTMGHDKMYWYQQDPGMELHLIHYSYGVNSTEKGDLSSESTVSRIRTEHFPLTLESARPSHTSQYLCASSKLTGNYNEQFFGPGTRLTVL.

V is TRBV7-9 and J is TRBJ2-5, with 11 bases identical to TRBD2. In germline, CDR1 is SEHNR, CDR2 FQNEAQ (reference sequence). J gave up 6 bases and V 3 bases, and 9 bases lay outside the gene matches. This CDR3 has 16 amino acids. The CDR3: CASSFTTSGGIKTQYF. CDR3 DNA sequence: TGTGCCAGCAGCTTTACAACTAGCGGGGGAATAAAGACCCAGTACTTC.

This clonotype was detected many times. CDR3 region: CASSQGGATNEKLFF. In DNA form, the CDR3 reads TGCGCCAGCAGCCAAGGGGGGGCGACTAATGAAAAACTGTTTTTT. The V gene is TRBV4-3, the J gene TRBJ1-4, with TRBD1 as a possible D gene (6 bases). The CDR3 has 15 residues. The germline CDR1 and CDR2 sequences are LGHNA and YSLEER. V was trimmed by 1 base and J by 2 bases, leaving 8 bases between them.

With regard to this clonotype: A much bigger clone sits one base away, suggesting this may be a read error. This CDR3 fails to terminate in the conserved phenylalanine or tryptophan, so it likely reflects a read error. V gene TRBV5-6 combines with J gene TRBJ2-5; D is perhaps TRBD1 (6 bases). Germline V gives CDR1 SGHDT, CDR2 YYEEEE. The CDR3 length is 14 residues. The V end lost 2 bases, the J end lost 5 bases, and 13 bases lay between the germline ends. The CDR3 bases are TGTGCCAGCAGCTTAGACAGGTTGGACGAGACCCAGTACCTC. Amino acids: CASSLDRLDETQYL.

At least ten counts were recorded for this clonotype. The CDR3, as DNA: TGTGCCAGCAGTAAAGCGGGAGGGCCAGCAGATACGCAGTATTTT. Translating gives CASSKAGGPADTQYF. The chain has TRBV12-3 or TRBV12-4 and TRBJ2-3; 10 positions agree with TRBD2. The CDR3 covers 15 residues. V lost 5 bases to trimming and J lost 4 bases; unmatched junction nucleotides: 6.

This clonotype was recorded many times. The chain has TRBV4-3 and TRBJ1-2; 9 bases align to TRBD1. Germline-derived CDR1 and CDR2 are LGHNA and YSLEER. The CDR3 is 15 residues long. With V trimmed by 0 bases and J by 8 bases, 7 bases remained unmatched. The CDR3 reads CASSQEFTGGGGYTF. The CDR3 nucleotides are TGCGCCAGCAGCCAAGAGTTCACAGGGGGCGGCGGCTACACCTTC.

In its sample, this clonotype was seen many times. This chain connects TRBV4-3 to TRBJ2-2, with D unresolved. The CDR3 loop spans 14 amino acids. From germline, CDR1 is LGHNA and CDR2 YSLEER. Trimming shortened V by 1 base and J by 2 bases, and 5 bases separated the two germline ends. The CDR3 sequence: CASSQGANTGELFF. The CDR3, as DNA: TGCGCCAGCAGCCAAGGGGCAAACACCGGGGAGCTGTTTTTT.

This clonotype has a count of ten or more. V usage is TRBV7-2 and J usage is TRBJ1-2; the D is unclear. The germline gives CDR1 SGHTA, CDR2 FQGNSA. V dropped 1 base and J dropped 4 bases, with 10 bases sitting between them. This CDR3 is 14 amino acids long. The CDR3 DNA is TGTGCCAGCAGCTTAGTGCTGGCTATCTATGGCTACACCTTC. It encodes CASSLVLAIYGYTF.

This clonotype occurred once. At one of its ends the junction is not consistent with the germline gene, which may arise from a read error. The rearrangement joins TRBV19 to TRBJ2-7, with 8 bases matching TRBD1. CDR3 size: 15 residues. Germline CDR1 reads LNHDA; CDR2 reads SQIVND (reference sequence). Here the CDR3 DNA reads TGCGCCAGTAGTGTCGACAGGGGCCTTTCCTACGAGCAGTACTTC. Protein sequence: CASSVDRGLSYEQYF.

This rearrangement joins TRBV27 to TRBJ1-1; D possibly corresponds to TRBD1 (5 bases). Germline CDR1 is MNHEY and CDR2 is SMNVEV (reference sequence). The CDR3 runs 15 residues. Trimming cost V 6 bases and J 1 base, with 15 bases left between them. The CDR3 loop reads CASSPIGTSNTEAFF. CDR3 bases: TGTGCCAGCAGCCCGATCGGGACCTCGAACACTGAAGCTTTCTTT.

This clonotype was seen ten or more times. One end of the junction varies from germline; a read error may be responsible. The CDR3 bases are TGTGCCAGTAGTATCCAGGGACGGAGCAATCGGCCCCAGCATTTT. Its protein is CASSIQGRSNRPQHF. The chain combines TRBV19 with TRBJ1-5; a weak D match, TRBD1 (5 bases). The germline gives CDR1 LNHDA, CDR2 SQIVND (reference sequence). CDR3 length equals 15 residues. Together with reference TRBV19 and TRBJ1-5, the CDR3 gives the full variable domain: DGGITQSPKYLFRKEGQNVTLSCEQNLNHDAMYWYRQDPGQGLRLIYYSQIVNDFQKGDIAEGYSVSREKKESFPLTVTSAQKNPTAFYLCASSIQGRSNRPQHFGDGTRLSIL.